This TCR beta chain comes out of a study of shared clonotypes between healthy human individuals. In the study overall: Researchers drew samples from two women and three men aged 18 to 49. CD4 naive cells filled three plates per donor, CD4 memory three, CD8 naive two and CD8 memory one. The study's findings and limits: Rarefaction curves obtained for sorted subsets showed sequencing incomplete despite large depth. All-four-donor shared clonotypes had higher generation probabilities than non-shared clonotypes did.

Details on this clone: What it binds is not known.

The CDR3 runs to 15 residues. Germline CDR1 and CDR2: SGHTS and YDEGEE. With 4 bases clipped from V and 4 bases from J, the junction kept 5 bases outside the gene matches. Profiled with immunoSEQ multiplex PCR; TCRdb holds only in-frame clones, not every one. The sample has fewer than 3 million clones; 85% to 95% are singletons. The sequencing sample was made of naive CD4+ T cells from PBMCs. The subset denotes: CD45RA+ positively selected. The receptor was derived from a man aged 18 to 29 in good health. Some clones in this sample may be carry-over from other donors' samples. The chain combines TRBV5-8 with TRBJ2-4; 10 nucleotides match TRBD2. The CDR3 coding sequence is TGTGCCAGCAGCGGCAGCGGGAGGGGAAAAAACATTCAGTACTTC. Amino acids: CASSGSGRGKNIQYF.